This TCR beta chain is from a study of regulatory T cells in long-lasting Graves disease. Construction of the TCR beta libraries employed iRepertoire HTBI primers in conjunction with Arm-PCR of CDR3 regions. TCRdb reanalysed the multiplex PCR reads using MiXCR and keeps one entry per CDR3 protein. The table has more than 300,000 distinct CDR3 sequences, about a sixth seen once; the top ten hold around 20%. Whole-study results and caveats: Persistent patients had more shared public clonotypes (approximately 2,700) than new patients (just over 950).

This clonotype appeared many times. The antigen remains undetermined. Trimming removed 6 bases from V and 4 bases from J; junction bases left unmatched: 11. Germline V CDR1 and CDR2: DFQATT, SNEGSKA (reference sequence). CDR3 length: 14 amino acids. Sample time point: newly diagnosed GD, antithyroid drugs for less than 3 months. The TCR library was made from RNA extracted from PBMCs. This same sample was also taken into another study, of T cells in Graves' hyperthyroidism and ophthalmopathy. That work adds: Exclusion of a patient resulted from uncontrolled infection, other autoimmune disease, pregnancy or lactation.

V is TRBV20-1 and J is TRBJ2-7; 8 bases map to TRBD2. This specimen was peripheral blood mononuclear cells (PBMCs), taken at new diagnosis, from a patient treated with antithyroid drugs. The origin of this receptor is a woman in her late teens or twenties with Graves disease. In nucleotides, the CDR3 is TGCAGTGCAAACTTTGTGGTAGCGGGATACGAGCAGTACTTC. It specifies CSANFVVAGYEQYF.